This TCR beta chain appears in the sequencing data of a study of T cells in women clearing cervical HPV infection. Across the study: No precancer developed; the control's incident HPV16 infection cleared within 12 months. HLA type could not be excluded as a confounder. Overall study findings and caveats: TRBV6-7 relative abundance averaged approximately 0.11% in cases and 0.16% in controls. CIN3+ cases had significantly higher TCR repertoire richness than controls, but evenness did not differ.

This CDR3 has 15 residues. Germline-derived CDR1 and CDR2 are MNHNS and SASEGT. Trimming removed 2 bases from V and 1 base from J, with 12 bases in between. With respect to this clone: What it binds is not known. From the germline J gene comes the end of the CDR3, since the read stops 3 residues before it.

Sequencing was performed with immunoSEQ multiplex PCR; in TCRdb, only in-frame clones are kept and a portion is missing. This sample's table reports more than 45,000 clones. J is TRBJ2-7 and V is TRBV6-1; no definite D call. The receptor's source is a woman between 18 and 69 years old with a cervical HPV16 infection that either progressed to CIN3+ or cleared (not recorded which). The sample was blood buffy coat. The sequenced part of the CDR3 DNA is TGTGCCAGCAGTGAATTCGAAGGGTTGTCCTACGAG. It translates to CASSEFEGLSYE. From start to end, the CDR3 is CASSEFEGLSYEQYF.